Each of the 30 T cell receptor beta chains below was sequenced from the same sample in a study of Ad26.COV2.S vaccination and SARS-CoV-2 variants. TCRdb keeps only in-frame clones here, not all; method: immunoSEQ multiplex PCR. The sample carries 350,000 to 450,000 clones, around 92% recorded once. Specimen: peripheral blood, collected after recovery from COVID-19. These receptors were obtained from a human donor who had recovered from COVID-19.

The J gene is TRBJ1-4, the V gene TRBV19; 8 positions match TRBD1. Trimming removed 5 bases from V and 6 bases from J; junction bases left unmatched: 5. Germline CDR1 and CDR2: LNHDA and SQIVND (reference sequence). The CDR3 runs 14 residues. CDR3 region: CASSRTGGDEKLFF. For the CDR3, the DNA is TGTGCCAGTAGTCGTACAGGGGGGGATGAAAAACTGTTTTTT.

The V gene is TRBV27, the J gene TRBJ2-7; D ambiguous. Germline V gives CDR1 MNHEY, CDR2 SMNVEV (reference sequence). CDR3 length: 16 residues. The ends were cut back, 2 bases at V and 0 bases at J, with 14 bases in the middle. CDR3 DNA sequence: TGTGCCAGCAGTTTAGTACCCGACAAGAGCTCCTACGAGCAGTACTTC. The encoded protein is CASSLVPDKSSYEQYF.

The CDR3 region is CASSIALYRPNTGELFF. The DNA of the CDR3 is TGTGCCAGTAGTATTGCGCTATATAGGCCGAACACCGGGGAGCTGTTTTTT. The rearrangement uses TRBV19 and TRBJ2-2, with D unclear. The CDR3 consists of 17 residues. Germline lookup yields CDR1 LNHDA and CDR2 SQIVND (reference sequence). Trimming took off 3 bases at V and 0 bases at J, with 14 bases between the two ends.

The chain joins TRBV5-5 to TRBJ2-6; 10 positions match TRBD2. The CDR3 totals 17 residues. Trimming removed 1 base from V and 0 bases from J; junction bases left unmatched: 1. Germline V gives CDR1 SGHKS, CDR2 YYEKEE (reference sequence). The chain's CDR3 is CASSLTSGNSGANVLTF. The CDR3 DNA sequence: TGTGCCAGCAGCTTGACTAGCGGGAACTCTGGGGCCAACGTCCTGACTTTC.

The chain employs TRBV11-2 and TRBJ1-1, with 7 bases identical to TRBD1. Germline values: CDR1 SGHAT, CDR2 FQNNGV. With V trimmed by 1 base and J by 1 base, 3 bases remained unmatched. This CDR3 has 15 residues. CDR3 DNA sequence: TGTGCCAGCAGCTTAGTGGCAGGGGGGAACACTGAAGCTTTCTTT. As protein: CASSLVAGGNTEAFF.

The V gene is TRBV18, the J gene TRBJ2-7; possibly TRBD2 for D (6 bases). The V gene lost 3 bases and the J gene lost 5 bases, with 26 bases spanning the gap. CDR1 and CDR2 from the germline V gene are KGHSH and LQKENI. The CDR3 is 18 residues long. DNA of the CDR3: TGTGCCAGCTCACCGAGCGATCTGGATTCTAGCGCGGTGGACGAGCAGTACTTC. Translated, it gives CASSPSDLDSSAVDEQYF.

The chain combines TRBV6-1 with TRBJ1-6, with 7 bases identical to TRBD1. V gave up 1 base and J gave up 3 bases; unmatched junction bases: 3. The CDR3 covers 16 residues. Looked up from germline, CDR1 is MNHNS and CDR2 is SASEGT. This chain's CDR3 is CASSEETGVYNSPLHF. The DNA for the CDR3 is TGTGCCAGCAGTGAAGAAACAGGGGTCTATAATTCACCCCTCCACTTT.

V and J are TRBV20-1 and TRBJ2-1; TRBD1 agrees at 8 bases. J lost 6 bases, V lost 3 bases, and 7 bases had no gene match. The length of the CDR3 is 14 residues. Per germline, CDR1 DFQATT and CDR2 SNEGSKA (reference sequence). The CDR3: CSASRQGAFNEQFF. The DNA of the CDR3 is TGCAGTGCTAGTAGGCAGGGGGCTTTCAATGAGCAGTTCTTC.

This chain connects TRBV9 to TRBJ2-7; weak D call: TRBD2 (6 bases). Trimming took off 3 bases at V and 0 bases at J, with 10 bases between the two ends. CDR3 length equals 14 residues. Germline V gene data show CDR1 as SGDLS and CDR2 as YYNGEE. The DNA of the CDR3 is TGTGCCAGCAGCGGCGGAGCGGGCTCCTACGAGCAGTACTTC. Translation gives CASSGGAGSYEQYF.

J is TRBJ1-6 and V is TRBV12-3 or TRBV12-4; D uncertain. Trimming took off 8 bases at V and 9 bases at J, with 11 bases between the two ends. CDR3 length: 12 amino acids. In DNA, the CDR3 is TGTGCCAGCTCAGAGGATTCTTCACCCCTCCACTTT. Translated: CASSEDSSPLHF.

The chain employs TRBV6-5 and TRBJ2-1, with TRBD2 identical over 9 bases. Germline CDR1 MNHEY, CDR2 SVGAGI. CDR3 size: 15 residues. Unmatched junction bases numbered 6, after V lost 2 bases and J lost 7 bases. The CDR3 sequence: CASSYGAGGENEQFF. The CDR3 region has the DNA TGTGCCAGCAGTTACGGAGCGGGGGGAGAGAATGAGCAGTTCTTC.

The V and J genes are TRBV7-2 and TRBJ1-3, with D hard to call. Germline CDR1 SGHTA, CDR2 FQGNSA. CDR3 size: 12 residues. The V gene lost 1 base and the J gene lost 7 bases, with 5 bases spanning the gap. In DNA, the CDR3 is TGTGCCAGCAGCTTAGATGGGAACACCATATATTTT. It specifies CASSLDGNTIYF.

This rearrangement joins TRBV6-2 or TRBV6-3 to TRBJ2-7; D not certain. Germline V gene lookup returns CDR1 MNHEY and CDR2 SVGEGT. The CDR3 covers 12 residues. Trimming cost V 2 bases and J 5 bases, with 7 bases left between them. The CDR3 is CASSYRADEQYF. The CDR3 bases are TGTGCCAGCAGTTACCGGGCAGACGAGCAGTACTTC.

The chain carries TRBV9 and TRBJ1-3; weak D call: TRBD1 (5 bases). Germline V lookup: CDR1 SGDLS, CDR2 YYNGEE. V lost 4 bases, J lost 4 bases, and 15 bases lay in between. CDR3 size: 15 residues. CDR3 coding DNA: TGTGCCAGCAGCTCCCTCCCGGGGGTGGGAAACACCATATATTTT. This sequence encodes CASSSLPGVGNTIYF.

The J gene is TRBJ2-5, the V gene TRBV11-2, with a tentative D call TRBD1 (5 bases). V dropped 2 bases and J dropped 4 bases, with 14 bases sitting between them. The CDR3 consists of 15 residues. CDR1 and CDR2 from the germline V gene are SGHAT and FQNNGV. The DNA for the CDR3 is TGTGCCAGCAGCTTATCTCAGGGTGCCGGAGAGACCCAGTACTTC. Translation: CASSLSQGAGETQYF. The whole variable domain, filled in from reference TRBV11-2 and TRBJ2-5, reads EAGVAQSPRYKIIEKRQSVAFWCNPISGHATLYWYQQILGQGPKLLIQFQNNGVVDDSQLPKDRFSAERLKGVDSTLKIQPAKLEDSAVYLCASSLSQGAGETQYFGPGTRLLVL.

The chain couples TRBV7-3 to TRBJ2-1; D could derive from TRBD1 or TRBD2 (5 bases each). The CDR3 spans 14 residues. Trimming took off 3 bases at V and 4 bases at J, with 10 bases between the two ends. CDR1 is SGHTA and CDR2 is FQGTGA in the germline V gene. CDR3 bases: TGTGCCAGCAGCTTTTCGGGGCGATACAATGAGCAGTTCTTC. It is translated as CASSFSGRYNEQFF. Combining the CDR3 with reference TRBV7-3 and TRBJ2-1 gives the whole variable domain GAGVSQTPSNKVTEKGKYVELRCDPISGHTALYWYRQSLGQGPEFLIYFQGTGAADDSGLPNDRFFAVRPEGSVSTLKIQRTERGDSAVYLCASSFSGRYNEQFFGPGTRLTVL.

The CDR3 protein is CASSLYNSPLHF. CDR3 bases: TGTGCCAGCAGCTTATATAATTCACCCCTCCACTTT. The V and J genes are TRBV5-4 and TRBJ1-6; D not certain. From germline, CDR1 is SGHNT and CDR2 YYREEE (reference sequence). The CDR3 length is 12 residues. V gave up 2 bases and J gave up 4 bases, with 1 base separating them.

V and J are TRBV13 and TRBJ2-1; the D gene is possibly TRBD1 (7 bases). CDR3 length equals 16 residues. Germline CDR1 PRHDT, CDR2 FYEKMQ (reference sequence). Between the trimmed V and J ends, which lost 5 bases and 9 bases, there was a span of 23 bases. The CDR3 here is CASSAGGGGSVGEQFF. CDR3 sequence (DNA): TGTGCCAGCAGCGCCGGTGGAGGGGGCAGTGTCGGTGAGCAGTTCTTC. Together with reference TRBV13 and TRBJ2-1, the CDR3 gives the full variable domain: AAGVIQSPRHLIKEKRETATLKCYPIPRHDTVYWYQQGPGQDPQFLISFYEKMQSDKGSIPDRFSAQQFSDYHSELNMSSLELGDSALYFCASSAGGGGSVGEQFFGPGTRLTVL.

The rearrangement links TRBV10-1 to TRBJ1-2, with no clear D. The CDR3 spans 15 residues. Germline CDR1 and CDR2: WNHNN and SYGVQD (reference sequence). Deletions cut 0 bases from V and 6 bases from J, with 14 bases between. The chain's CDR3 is CASSESVPAVDGYTF. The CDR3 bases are TGCGCCAGCAGTGAGTCGGTGCCTGCGGTGGATGGCTACACCTTC.

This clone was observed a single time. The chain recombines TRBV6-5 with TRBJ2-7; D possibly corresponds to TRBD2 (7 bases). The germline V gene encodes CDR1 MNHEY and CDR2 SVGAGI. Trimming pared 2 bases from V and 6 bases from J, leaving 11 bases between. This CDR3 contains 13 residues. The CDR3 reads CASSYIGGPEQYF. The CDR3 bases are TGTGCCAGCAGTTACATCGGGGGGCCCGAGCAGTACTTC.

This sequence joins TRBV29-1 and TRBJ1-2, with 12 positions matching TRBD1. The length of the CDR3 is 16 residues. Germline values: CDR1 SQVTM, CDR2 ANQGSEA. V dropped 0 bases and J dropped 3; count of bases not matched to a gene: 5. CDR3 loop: CSVEDRGTGGDYGYTF. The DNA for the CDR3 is TGCAGCGTTGAAGATCGCGGGACAGGGGGCGACTATGGCTACACCTTC. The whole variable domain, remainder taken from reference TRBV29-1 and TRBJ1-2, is SAVISQKPSRDICQRGTSLTIQCQVDSQVTMMFWYRQQPGQSLTLIATANQGSEATYESGFVIDKFPISRPNLTFSTLTVSNMSPEDSSIYLCSVEDRGTGGDYGYTFGSGTRLTVV.

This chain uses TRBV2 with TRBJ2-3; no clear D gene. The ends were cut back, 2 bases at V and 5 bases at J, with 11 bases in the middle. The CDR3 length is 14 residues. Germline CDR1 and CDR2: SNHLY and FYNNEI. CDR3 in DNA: TGTGCCAGCAGTGAATTGCTAGTGAGAGATACGCAGTATTTT. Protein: CASSELLVRDTQYF.

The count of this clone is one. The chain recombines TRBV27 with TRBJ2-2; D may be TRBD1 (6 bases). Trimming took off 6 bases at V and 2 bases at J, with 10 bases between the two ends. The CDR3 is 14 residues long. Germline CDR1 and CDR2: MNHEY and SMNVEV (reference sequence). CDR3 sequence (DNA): TGTGCCAGCAGATTCGGGACAAACACCGGGGAGCTGTTTTTT. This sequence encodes CASRFGTNTGELFF.

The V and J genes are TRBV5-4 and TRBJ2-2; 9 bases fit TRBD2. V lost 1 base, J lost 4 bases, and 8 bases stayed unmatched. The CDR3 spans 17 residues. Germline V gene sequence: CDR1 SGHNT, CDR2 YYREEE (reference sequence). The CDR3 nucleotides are TGTGCCAGCAGCTTGTTGGCGGGGGGGCCTGGCACCGGGGAGCTGTTTTTT. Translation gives CASSLLAGGPGTGELFF.

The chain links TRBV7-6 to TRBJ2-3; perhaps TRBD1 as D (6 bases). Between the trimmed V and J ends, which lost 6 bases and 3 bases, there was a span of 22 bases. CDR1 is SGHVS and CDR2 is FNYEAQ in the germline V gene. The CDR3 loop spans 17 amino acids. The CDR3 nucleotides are TGTGCCAGCAGATTTGACAGGCCCTCCAAAGGGACAGATACGCAGTATTTT. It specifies CASRFDRPSKGTDTQYF. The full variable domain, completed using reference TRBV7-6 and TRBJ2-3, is GAGVSQSPRYKVTKRGQDVALRCDPISGHVSLYWYRQALGQGPEFLTYFNYEAQQDKSGLPNDRFSAERPEGSISTLTIQRTEQRDSAMYRCASRFDRPSKGTDTQYFGPGTRLTVL.

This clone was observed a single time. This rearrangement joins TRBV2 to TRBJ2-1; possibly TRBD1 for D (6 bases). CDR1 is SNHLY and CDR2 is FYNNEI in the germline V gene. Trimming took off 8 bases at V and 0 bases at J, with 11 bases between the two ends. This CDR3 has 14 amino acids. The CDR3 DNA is TGTGCCAGCCCCGGACAGAGCTCCTACAATGAGCAGTTCTTC. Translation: CASPGQSSYNEQFF.

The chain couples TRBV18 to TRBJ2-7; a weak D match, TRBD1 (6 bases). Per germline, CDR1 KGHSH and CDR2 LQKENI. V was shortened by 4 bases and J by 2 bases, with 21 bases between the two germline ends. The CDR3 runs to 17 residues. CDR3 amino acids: CASSRPLGARDAYEQYF. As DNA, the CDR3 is TGTGCCAGCTCACGTCCCTTGGGGGCCCGCGACGCCTACGAGCAGTACTTC.

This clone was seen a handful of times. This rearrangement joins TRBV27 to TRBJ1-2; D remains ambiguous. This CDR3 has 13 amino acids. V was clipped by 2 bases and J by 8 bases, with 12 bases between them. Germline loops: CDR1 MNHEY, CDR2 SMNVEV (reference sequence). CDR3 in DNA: TGTGCCAGCAGTTTAGACCGGCAAGGAGGCTACACCTTC. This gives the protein CASSLDRQGGYTF.

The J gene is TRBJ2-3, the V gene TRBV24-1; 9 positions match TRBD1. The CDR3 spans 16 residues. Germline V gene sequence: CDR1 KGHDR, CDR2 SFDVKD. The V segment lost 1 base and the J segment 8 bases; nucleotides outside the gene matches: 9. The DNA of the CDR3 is TGTGCCACCAGTGATTTCACGGGACAGGGCAGGGGTACGCAGTATTTT. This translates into CATSDFTGQGRGTQYF.

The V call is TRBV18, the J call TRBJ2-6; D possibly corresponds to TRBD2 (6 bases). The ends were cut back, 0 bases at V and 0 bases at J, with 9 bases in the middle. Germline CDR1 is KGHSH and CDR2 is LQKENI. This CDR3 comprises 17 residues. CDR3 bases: TGTGCCAGCTCACCACCCTTGGGGGGCTCTGGGGCCAACGTCCTGACTTTC. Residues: CASSPPLGGSGANVLTF.